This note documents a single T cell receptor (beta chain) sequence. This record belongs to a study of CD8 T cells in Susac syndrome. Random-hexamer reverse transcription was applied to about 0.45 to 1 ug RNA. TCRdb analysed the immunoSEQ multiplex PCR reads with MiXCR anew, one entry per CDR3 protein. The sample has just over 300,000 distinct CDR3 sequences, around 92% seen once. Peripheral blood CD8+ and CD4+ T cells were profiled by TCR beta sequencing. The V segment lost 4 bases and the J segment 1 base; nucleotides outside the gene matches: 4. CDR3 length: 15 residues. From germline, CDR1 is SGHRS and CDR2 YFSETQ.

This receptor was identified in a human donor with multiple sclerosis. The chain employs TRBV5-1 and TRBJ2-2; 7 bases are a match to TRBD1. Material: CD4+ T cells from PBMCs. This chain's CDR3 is CASSQDRRNTGELFF. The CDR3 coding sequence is TGCGCCAGCAGCCAGGACAGGAGGAACACCGGGGAGCTGTTTTTT.